The TCR beta chain under discussion was sequenced for a study of blood T cells in healthy people across ages. Regarding this clonotype: The antigen is not known.

A second PCR of 7 to 11 cycles used a sample-barcoded 5' primer and a J-beta primer mix. TCRdb analysed the 5' RACE reads with MiXCR anew, one entry per CDR3 protein. The sample holds around 1.5 million distinct CDR3 sequences; approximately 40% are singletons and the top ten take roughly 8.2%. Study-wide findings and caveats: Naive T cell percentage and TCR beta diversity correlated strongly. Researchers said unsorted PBMCs prevented a conclusive naive versus antigen-experienced comparison.

Germline CDR1 reads MNHEY; CDR2 reads SMNVEV (reference sequence). CDR3 length: 12 residues. The ends lost 11 bases at V and 7 bases at J; junction bases unmatched: 9. This chain links TRBV27 with TRBJ2-7; 9 bases map to TRBD1. The sequence derives from a woman between 18 and 29 years old in good health. Sequenced: blood. The CDR3 reads CAWGDREWEQYF. The CDR3 bases are TGTGCCTGGGGGGACAGGGAGTGGGAGCAGTACTTC.